The source of this T cell receptor (beta chain) is a study of T cells in tuberculosis. Broader study findings: Some low-affinity tetramer-binding T cells may be absent from this sample.

This clone appeared a single time. Sequencing of TCR-alpha and TCR-beta chains was unpaired. The repertoire was sequenced with immunoSEQ multiplex PCR; TCRdb's copy has only in-frame clones and lacks some. The sample lists tens of thousands of clones, under 90% seen once, with roughly 13% in the top ten. CDR1 and CDR2 from the germline V gene are SGDLS and YYNGEE. The CDR3 consists of 18 residues. The V segment lost 3 bases and the J segment 0 bases; nucleotides outside the gene matches: 8. After thawing and overnight rest, PBMC were stained with GMM-loaded CD1B tetramer, viability dye and anti-CD3 for sorting. CD1B tetramers were loaded with Rhodococcus equi-derived C32 glucose monomycolate. Tetramer-sorted PBMC had been CD14 monocyte-depleted before freezing. From each donor, some 100,000 tetramer-negative cells were sorted.

The source of this sequence is an adult woman with latent tuberculosis. Sequencing input: CD1b-GMM tetramer-negative cells sorted from PBMCs. The V call is TRBV9, the J call TRBJ2-6, with 8 bases identical to TRBD1. In nucleotides, the CDR3 is TGTGCCAGCAGCGCCCAGGGGGCGCTTTTCTCTGGGGCCAACGTCCTGACTTTC. Its translation is CASSAQGALFSGANVLTF.